This T cell receptor (beta chain) was captured in a study of blood T cell repertoires in COVID-19. In the source study's methods: Quantification of nucleated cells was approximated via reference gene primer amplification. Clones were read by immunoSEQ multiplex PCR, and TCRdb kept only the in-frame ones, dropping some. V, J and clone size were drawn from that table, and D and trimming were deduced from the DNA. The table lists 150,000 to 200,000 clones, around 82% of them singletons. This clone came up once. The CDR3 extends over 15 amino acids. Germline lookup yields CDR1 SGHTA and CDR2 FQGTGA. J lost 6 bases, V lost 5 bases, and 9 bases had no gene match.

The receptor was derived from a man aged 35 to 55 who had recovered from COVID-19. The chain combines TRBV7-3 with TRBJ2-1, with 8 nucleotides matching TRBD2. What was sequenced was PBMCs or T cells enriched from blood (not recorded which). The CDR3 loop reads CASSPSGGRINEQFF. The CDR3 region has the DNA TGTGCCAGCAGCCCGAGCGGGGGCCGCATCAATGAGCAGTTCTTC.